The clone carrying this T cell receptor beta chain was recorded many times. Its antigen is as yet unknown. This record belongs to a study of prognosis after radiotherapy for stage I lung cancer. Points from the study as a whole: Unique TCR clone counts were lower following stereotactic body radiation therapy (median about 10,000 versus 6,900).

The study amplified the TCR beta CDR3 region from genomic DNA. This amplification was carried out by two rounds of multiplex PCR. The use of primers specific to each TRBV and TRBJ gene characterized first-round PCR. TCRdb used MiXCR to reprocess the multiplex PCR reads, holding one entry per CDR3 protein. The profile covers roughly 14,000 distinct CDR3 sequences, with 28% appearing a single time and roughly 10% taken by the ten largest. With V trimmed by 0 bases and J by 7 bases, 9 bases remained unmatched. The CDR3 runs to 17 residues. Looked up from germline, CDR1 is SGHRS and CDR2 is YFSETQ. The clonotype comes from a donor over 45 with non-small cell lung cancer. Sample: PBMCs, taken before or after stereotactic body radiation therapy (not recorded which). The chain uses TRBV5-1 and TRBJ2-1, with 11 bases that match TRBD2. The CDR3 loop is CASSLVVAGGPSNEQFF. The CDR3 DNA reads as TGCGCCAGCAGCTTGGTAGTAGCGGGAGGGCCCTCGAATGAGCAGTTCTTC.